The next 15 T cell receptor beta chains were all read from a single sample in a study of blood T cell repertoires in COVID-19. TCRdb's copy holds only in-frame clones and misses some; the assay was immunoSEQ multiplex PCR. This table holds under 100,000 clones, around four fifths found once. Sequenced: peripheral blood. All receptors derive from a man over 45 with acute or convalescent COVID-19.

CDR3 sequence reads: CASRPTGQSTEAFF. DNA of the CDR3: TGCGCCAGCAGACCGACAGGGCAATCAACTGAAGCTTTCTTT. This chain connects TRBV10-2 to TRBJ1-1, with 7 positions matching TRBD1. The V segment lost 6 bases and the J segment 5 bases; nucleotides outside the gene matches: 9. The CDR3 covers 14 residues. Looked up from germline, CDR1 is WSHSY and CDR2 is SAAADI.

The V call is TRBV9, the J call TRBJ2-5; 9 bases fit TRBD2. CDR3 size: 17 residues. CDR1 is SGDLS, CDR2 YYNGEE, per germline. J gave up 4 bases and V 4 bases, and 14 bases lay outside the gene matches. The CDR3, as DNA: TGTGCCAGCAGCCTCCGGCGGACTAGCGTTGGGGGAGAGACCCAGTACTTC. It encodes CASSLRRTSVGGETQYF. The full variable domain, its missing parts supplied by reference TRBV9 and TRBJ2-5, is DSGVTQTPKHLITATGQRVTLRCSPRSGDLSVYWYQQSLDQGLQFLIQYYNGEERAKGNILERFSAQQFPDLHSELNLSSLELGDSALYFCASSLRRTSVGGETQYFGPGTRLLVL.

CDR3 loop: CASSMGQGNSPLHF. As DNA, the CDR3 is TGTGCCAGCAGCATGGGACAGGGTAATTCACCCCTCCACTTT. The gene calls are TRBV5-6 and TRBJ1-6, with 9 bases matching TRBD1. Germline V lookup: CDR1 SGHDT, CDR2 YYEEEE. The J segment lost 6 bases and the V segment lost 4 bases, leaving 2 bases of the junction unmatched. The CDR3 runs to 14 residues.

CDR3 nucleotides: TGTGCCAGCAGTTACCTTCTAGCGGGAGGGCTTAGCTCCTACAATGAGCAGTTCTTC. This codes for CASSYLLAGGLSSYNEQFF. The genes are TRBV6-2 or TRBV6-3 and TRBJ2-1, with TRBD2 identical over 12 bases. The CDR3 runs 19 residues. Unmatched junction bases numbered 8, after V lost 2 bases and J lost 0 bases. The germline V gene encodes CDR1 MNHEY and CDR2 SVGEGT.

Written as DNA, the CDR3 is TGTGCCAGCAGCCGGACCCTCGGGCCGGGCGTGGGGGGGGATACGCAGTATTTT. Its protein is CASSRTLGPGVGGDTQYF. The chain joins TRBV4-2 to TRBJ2-3, with 7 bases lining up with TRBD2. Germline V CDR1 and CDR2: LGHNA, YNFKEQ. The CDR3 totals 18 residues. J lost 6 bases, V lost 4 bases, and 19 bases had no gene match.

The J gene is TRBJ1-2, the V gene TRBV7-9; 8 bases are a match to TRBD1. CDR1 is SEHNR, CDR2 FQNEAQ, per germline (reference sequence). The CDR3 is made up of 15 amino acids. V lost 0 bases and J lost 6; bases outside the gene matches: 6. CDR3 region: CASSLAAGGWDGYTF. The CDR3 nucleotides are TGTGCCAGCAGCTTAGCCGCAGGGGGCTGGGATGGCTACACCTTC.

The chain joins TRBV7-2 to TRBJ2-1, with TRBD2 identical over 7 bases. Germline CDR1 SGHTA, CDR2 FQGNSA. CDR3 length equals 16 residues. V shed 5 bases and J 7 bases; nucleotides not matched to a gene: 14. CDR3 sequence: CASSTASGARVNEQFF. In nucleotides, the CDR3 is TGTGCCAGCAGCACCGCCAGCGGGGCCCGTGTGAATGAGCAGTTCTTC.

The chain combines TRBV27 with TRBJ2-1; D gene unclear. This CDR3 comprises 12 residues. V was cut by 6 bases and J by 9 bases, with 12 bases left in between. Per the germline V gene, CDR1 is MNHEY and CDR2 is SMNVEV (reference sequence). The chain's CDR3 is CASSPSVREQFF. The DNA for the CDR3 is TGTGCCAGCAGCCCGAGTGTACGTGAGCAGTTCTTC.

This chain links TRBV6-6 with TRBJ2-3, with 12 bases matching TRBD2. Germline V CDR1 and CDR2: MNHNY, SVGAGI (reference sequence). J lost 2 bases, V lost 5 bases, and 5 bases had no gene match. The CDR3 spans 16 residues. The CDR3 loop reads CASSPGLAGNTDTQYF. CDR3 coding DNA: TGTGCCAGCAGTCCCGGACTAGCGGGGAACACAGATACGCAGTATTTT.

The J gene is TRBJ1-3, the V gene TRBV9, with D perhaps TRBD1 (6 bases). CDR3 length: 16 residues. Germline values: CDR1 SGDLS, CDR2 YYNGEE. V lost 0 bases to trimming and J lost 9 bases, with 19 bases between them. Written as DNA, the CDR3 is TGTGCCAGCAGCGTAGTCGGGTTTGGGGGCGAGGGCACCATATATTTT. This gives the protein CASSVVGFGGEGTIYF. Full variable domain (remainder filled in from reference TRBV9 and TRBJ1-3): DSGVTQTPKHLITATGQRVTLRCSPRSGDLSVYWYQQSLDQGLQFLIQYYNGEERAKGNILERFSAQQFPDLHSELNLSSLELGDSALYFCASSVVGFGGEGTIYFGEGSWLTVV.

The CDR3 sequence is CASSLGLTGDLGGYTF. The CDR3 DNA follows: TGTGCCAGCAGCTTAGGGCTGACAGGGGACCTCGGGGGCTACACCTTC. The chain links TRBV5-4 to TRBJ1-2, with 8 bases fitting TRBD1. In germline, CDR1 is SGHNT, CDR2 YYREEE (reference sequence). The CDR3 has 16 amino acids. J lost 8 bases, V lost 2 bases, and 14 bases had no gene match.

The chain links TRBV7-2 to TRBJ2-3; TRBD2 aligns across 12 bases. Germline CDR1 and CDR2: SGHTA and FQGNSA. V lost 5 bases and J lost 4; bases outside the gene matches: 4. The CDR3 length is 15 residues. This CDR3 reads CASSTSGGRADTQYF. The CDR3, as DNA: TGTGCCAGCAGCACTAGCGGGGGGAGGGCAGATACGCAGTATTTT.

The gene calls are TRBV11-2 and TRBJ2-7; 13 bases are shared with TRBD2. Trimming at V came to 4 bases and at J to 2 bases, leaving 2 bases not matched to a gene. The CDR3 runs to 15 residues. The V gene's germline CDR1 is SGHAT and CDR2 FQNNGV. CDR3 in DNA: TGTGCCAGCAGCTGGACTAGCGGGGGAACCTACGAGCAGTACTTC. Translated, it gives CASSWTSGGTYEQYF.

Points on this clone: One end of the junction does not line up with germline, which may come from a read error. Other nucleotide sequences from this sample produce the same CDR3. The chain carries TRBV6-5 and TRBJ2-2; TRBD1 matches at 11 bases. The germline V gene encodes CDR1 MNHEY and CDR2 SVGAGI. The CDR3 totals 16 residues. Here the CDR3 DNA reads TGTGCCAGTAGTTTCGGGACAGGGGGGGACACCGGGGAGCTGTTTTTT. Encoded protein: CASSFGTGGDTGELFF.

V is TRBV3-1 (or the pseudogene TRBV3-2) and J is TRBJ1-5; D is uncertain. The CDR3 has 15 residues. Germline assignment: CDR1 LGHDT and CDR2 YNNKEL (reference sequence). Between the trimmed V and J ends, which lost 3 bases and 9 bases, there was a span of 18 bases. The CDR3 loop reads CASSHSGVDGAPQHF. The CDR3 region has the DNA TGTGCCAGCAGCCACTCCGGGGTGGACGGAGCGCCCCAGCATTTT.